Shown below are 8 T cell receptor beta chains from a single sample sequenced in a study of T cells after yellow fever vaccination. A single record per CDR3 protein comes from TCRdb applying MiXCR to the 5' RACE reads. The sample records about 300,000 distinct CDR3 sequences, around 6.8% being singletons. This specimen consisted of PBMCs, obtained around 45 days after the first yellow fever vaccination. The receptors here all came from a man younger than 35 who received the YFV17D yellow fever vaccine.

J is TRBJ2-1 and V is TRBV18; 9 bases are shared with TRBD1. The CDR3 totals 15 residues. CDR1 is KGHSH and CDR2 is LQKENI in the germline V gene. With 9 bases clipped from V and 2 bases from J, the junction kept 8 bases outside the gene matches. DNA for the CDR3: TGTGCCAGTACTTCGACAGGGGGAGCCTACAATGAGCAGTTCTTC. It translates to CASTSTGGAYNEQFF.

This chain connects TRBV7-9 to TRBJ1-6; D is unclear. The CDR3 is 15 residues long. Germline CDR1 is SEHNR and CDR2 is FQNEAQ (reference sequence). V lost 8 bases and J lost 0, with 11 bases in between. For the CDR3, the DNA is TGTGCCAGCGGGTCAGGTGGCTCCTATAATTCACCCCTCCACTTT. Protein sequence: CASGSGGSYNSPLHF.

This clonotype was counted between two and nine times. The rearrangement links TRBV12-3 or TRBV12-4 to TRBJ1-6, with D possibly being TRBD1 (6 bases). The germline V and J ends were trimmed by 5 bases and 11 bases, with 16 bases remaining between them. CDR3 size: 14 residues. This CDR3 is CASSPPGAGAPLHF. The CDR3 nucleotides read TGTGCCAGCAGTCCCCCGGGGGCTGGAGCACCCCTCCACTTT.

In this sample, this clonotype turned up many times. The chain couples TRBV7-6 to TRBJ2-5; 11 bases match TRBD2. After removal of 5 bases from V and 7 bases from J, the junction contained 9 bases not matched to a gene. CDR1 is SGHVS, CDR2 FNYEAQ, per germline. This CDR3 comprises 15 residues. CDR3 amino acids: CASSLIAGGPGTQYF. CDR3 coding DNA: TGTGCCAGCAGCCTAATAGCGGGGGGGCCGGGGACCCAGTACTTC.

The J gene is TRBJ2-1, the V gene TRBV6-2 or TRBV6-3; the D is unclear. The CDR3 loop spans 11 amino acids. The germline V gene has CDR1 MNHEY and CDR2 SVGEGT. Trimming took off 5 bases at V and 7 bases at J, with 6 bases between the two ends. The chain's CDR3 is CASSQANEQFF. DNA for the CDR3: TGTGCCAGCAGTCAAGCGAATGAGCAGTTCTTC.

This clonotype was observed once. The rearrangement joins TRBV2 to TRBJ2-1; 10 positions agree with TRBD2. This CDR3 has 18 amino acids. Germline lookup yields CDR1 SNHLY and CDR2 FYNNEI. CDR3 bases: TGTACCTGCAGTTTGAGTAGCGGGGGGCCGAGCTCCTACAATGAGCAGTTCTTC. Residues: CTCSLSSGGPSSYNEQFF.

This clonotype was counted a few times. V is TRBV4-2 and J is TRBJ2-3; D is tentatively TRBD1 or TRBD2 (5 bases each). Between the trimmed V and J ends, which lost 0 bases and 4 bases, there was a span of 17 bases. The CDR3 covers 17 residues. Germline CDR1 is LGHNA and CDR2 is YNFKEQ. DNA for the CDR3: TGTGCCAGCAGCCAAGACTTCCGGGGCTTTTCTTCAGATACGCAGTATTTT. This sequence encodes CASSQDFRGFSSDTQYF.

This rearrangement joins TRBV5-4 to TRBJ2-1, with D tentatively TRBD2 (5 bases). Per germline, CDR1 SGHNT and CDR2 YYREEE (reference sequence). V was clipped by 3 bases and J by 9 bases, with 7 bases between them. This CDR3 comprises 11 residues. DNA for the CDR3: TGTGCCAGCAGCTCAGAGGGTGAGCAGTTCTTC. This encodes CASSSEGEQFF.